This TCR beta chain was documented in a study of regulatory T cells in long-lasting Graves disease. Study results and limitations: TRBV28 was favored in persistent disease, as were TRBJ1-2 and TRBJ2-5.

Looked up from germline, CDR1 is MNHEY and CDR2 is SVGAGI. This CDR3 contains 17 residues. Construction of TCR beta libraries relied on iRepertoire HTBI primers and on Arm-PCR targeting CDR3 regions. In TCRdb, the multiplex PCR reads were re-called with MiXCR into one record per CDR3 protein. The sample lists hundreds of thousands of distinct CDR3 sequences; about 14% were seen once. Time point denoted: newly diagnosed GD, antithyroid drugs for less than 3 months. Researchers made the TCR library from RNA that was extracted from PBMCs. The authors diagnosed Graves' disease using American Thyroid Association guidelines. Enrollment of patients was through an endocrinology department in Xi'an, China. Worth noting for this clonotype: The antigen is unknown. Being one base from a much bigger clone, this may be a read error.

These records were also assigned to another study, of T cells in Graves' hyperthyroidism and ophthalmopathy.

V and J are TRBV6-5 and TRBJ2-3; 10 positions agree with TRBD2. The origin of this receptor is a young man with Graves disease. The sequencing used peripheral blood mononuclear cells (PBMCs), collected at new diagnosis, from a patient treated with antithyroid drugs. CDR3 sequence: CASSDSRTSGAPDTQYF. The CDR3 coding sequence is TGTGCCAGCAGTGACTCGAGGACTAGCGGCGCCCCAGATACGCAGTATTTT.